A selection of T cell receptor beta chains follows, all from one sample in a study of T cell responses to AZD1222 COVID-19 vaccine. The assay was immunoSEQ multiplex PCR, and TCRdb's table has in-frame clones only and misses some. This table holds some 120,000 clones, roughly 87% found once. The source was peripheral blood, collected on day 0 of AZD1222 vaccination. All receptors come from an adult in good health. CDR3s include the opening cysteine and the closing phenylalanine or tryptophan. Fields, in order: D gene, J gene, clone size, V gene, CDR3 DNA, CDR3 protein. D genes are given only for firm matches. Some rows have no size entry. The others give once, few or many, or a class for an expanded clone.

D gene: NA; J gene: TRBJ2-2; clone size: NA; V gene: TRBV5-4; CDR3 DNA: TGTGCCAGCAGCTTGGCGGCTAGAGTCCCTAGGGACTTCGGGGAGCTGTTTTTT; CDR3 protein: CASSLAARVPRDFGELFF
D gene: TRBD2; J gene: TRBJ2-7; clone size: NA; V gene: TRBV5-1; CDR3 DNA: TGCGCCAGCAGCTTGGAGGCTAGCGGGGGATTTCTGTACTTC; CDR3 protein: CASSLEASGGFLYF
D gene: NA; J gene: TRBJ1-1; clone size: NA; V gene: TRBV4-2; CDR3 DNA: TGTGCCAGCAGCCAAGGCGGGACAATTAACACTGAAGCTTTCTTT; CDR3 protein: CASSQGGTINTEAFF
D gene: NA; J gene: TRBJ1-6; clone size: NA; V gene: TRBV27; CDR3 DNA: TGTGCCAGCGGCCGACAGATTAATTCACCCCTCCACTTT; CDR3 protein: CASGRQINSPLHF
D gene: TRBD1; J gene: TRBJ2-7; clone size: NA; V gene: TRBV25-1; CDR3 DNA: TGTGCCAGCAGTGAACCAACGGGACAGAGCCCCTACGAGCAGTACTTC; CDR3 protein: CASSEPTGQSPYEQYF
D gene: NA; J gene: TRBJ1-6; clone size: few; V gene: TRBV27; CDR3 DNA: TGTGCCAGCAGTTCAAGTCCCTCTGGGAATTCACCCCTCCACTTT; CDR3 protein: CASSSSPSGNSPLHF
D gene: TRBD1; J gene: TRBJ2-1; clone size: NA; V gene: TRBV5-1; CDR3 DNA: TGCGCCAGCAGCGGACAGGGGGTGCCAGGGTCCTACAATGAGCAGTTCTTC; CDR3 protein: CASSGQGVPGSYNEQFF
D gene: TRBD2; J gene: TRBJ2-7; clone size: NA; V gene: TRBV7-8; CDR3 DNA: TGTGCCAGCAGCCAGCGGGAGGGGGGTTACGAGCAGTACTTC; CDR3 protein: CASSQREGGYEQYF
D gene: NA; J gene: TRBJ2-3; clone size: few; V gene: TRBV7-8; CDR3 DNA: TGTGCCAGCAGCTTACTAATCATTGGCGATACGCAGTATTTT; CDR3 protein: CASSLLIIGDTQYF
D gene: NA; J gene: TRBJ1-6; clone size: NA; V gene: TRBV5-1; CDR3 DNA: TGCGCCAGCTCCTCGGGGGATCTTTCACCCCTCCACTTT; CDR3 protein: CASSSGDLSPLHF
D gene: NA; J gene: TRBJ1-4; clone size: NA; V gene: TRBV18; CDR3 DNA: TGTGCCAGCTCGCGGGGTAATGAAAAACTGTTTTTT; CDR3 protein: CASSRGNEKLFF
D gene: NA; J gene: TRBJ1-3; clone size: NA; V gene: TRBV5-1; CDR3 DNA: TGCGCCAGCAGCTTGGAGGCCGACCAATGGGGGTCTGGAAACACCATATATTTT; CDR3 protein: CASSLEADQWGSGNTIYF
D gene: NA; J gene: TRBJ2-7; clone size: NA; V gene: TRBV4-2; CDR3 DNA: TGTGCCAGCAGCCAAGATGGAGTCCGAGTCGACGAGCAGTACTTC; CDR3 protein: CASSQDGVRVDEQYF
D gene: NA; J gene: TRBJ2-5; clone size: NA; V gene: TRBV4-2; CDR3 DNA: TGTGCCAGCAGCCCCCGGGGGGAGACCCAGTACTTC; CDR3 protein: CASSPRGETQYF
D gene: NA; J gene: TRBJ2-1; clone size: NA; V gene: TRBV19; CDR3 DNA: TGTGCCACCAGACAGGACACCTCCTACAATGAGCAGTTCTTC; CDR3 protein: CATRQDTSYNEQFF
D gene: NA; J gene: TRBJ1-3; clone size: NA; V gene: TRBV29-1; CDR3 DNA: TGCAGCGTTGTTGTCAGGAGCTCTGGAAACACCATATATTTT; CDR3 protein: CSVVVRSSGNTIYF
D gene: TRBD2; J gene: TRBJ2-1; clone size: NA; V gene: TRBV18; CDR3 DNA: TGTGCCAGCTCAGCACCCGGGACTAGCGGGAGCGATGAGCAGTTCTTC; CDR3 protein: CASSAPGTSGSDEQFF
D gene: TRBD1; J gene: TRBJ1-1; clone size: once; V gene: TRBV28; CDR3 DNA: TGTGCCAGCAGTACCCCGGGACAGGGGAACACTGAAGCTTTCTTT; CDR3 protein: CASSTPGQGNTEAFF
D gene: NA; J gene: TRBJ1-5; clone size: NA; V gene: TRBV15; CDR3 DNA: TGTGCCACCAGCACTGGGGGGGGTCGTCAGCCCCAGCATTTT; CDR3 protein: CATSTGGGRQPQHF
D gene: NA; J gene: TRBJ1-1; clone size: once; V gene: TRBV5-5; CDR3 DNA: TGTGCCAGCAGCTCAGACGTGAACACTGAAGCTTTCTTT; CDR3 protein: CASSSDVNTEAFF
D gene: NA; J gene: TRBJ1-5; clone size: NA; V gene: TRBV6-2/TRBV6-3; CDR3 DNA: TGTGCCAGCAGTTACTGGCGGGGCAATCAGCCCCAGCATTTT; CDR3 protein: CASSYWRGNQPQHF
D gene: NA; J gene: TRBJ1-4; clone size: NA; V gene: TRBV29-1; CDR3 DNA: TGCAGCGTTGAAGGGGGGGAAACTAATGAAAAACTGTTTTTT; CDR3 protein: CSVEGGETNEKLFF
D gene: TRBD1; J gene: TRBJ1-6; clone size: NA; V gene: TRBV7-2; CDR3 DNA: TGTGCCAGCAGCCATCGGACGACAGGGAGTAATTCACCCCTCCACTTT; CDR3 protein: CASSHRTTGSNSPLHF
D gene: NA; J gene: TRBJ1-1; clone size: NA; V gene: TRBV27; CDR3 DNA: TGTGCCAGCAGTCTTAATGATGACACTGAAGCTTTCTTT; CDR3 protein: CASSLNDDTEAFF
D gene: NA; J gene: TRBJ1-1; clone size: NA; V gene: TRBV18; CDR3 DNA: TGTGCCAGCTCACCACCCATGAACACTGAAGCTTTCTTT; CDR3 protein: CASSPPMNTEAFF
D gene: TRBD1; J gene: TRBJ1-2; clone size: NA; V gene: TRBV3-1/TRBV3-2; CDR3 DNA: TGTGCCAGCAGCCAACGGTTGGCAGGGGGATTAGACACCTTC; CDR3 protein: CASSQRLAGGLDTF
D gene: TRBD1; J gene: TRBJ2-2; clone size: NA; V gene: TRBV5-4; CDR3 DNA: TGTGCCAGCAGCGTGAACAGGGGGATAAACACCGGGGAGCTGTTTTTT; CDR3 protein: CASSVNRGINTGELFF
D gene: NA; J gene: TRBJ2-2; clone size: NA; V gene: TRBV19; CDR3 DNA: TGTGCCAGTAAAACCGGGTCTCCGAACACCGGGGAGCTGTTTTTT; CDR3 protein: CASKTGSPNTGELFF
D gene: NA; J gene: TRBJ2-2; clone size: NA; V gene: TRBV19; CDR3 DNA: TGTGCCAGTAGTATTCCCGGGGAGCTGTTTTTT; CDR3 protein: CASSIPGELFF
D gene: NA; J gene: TRBJ1-3; clone size: NA; V gene: TRBV4-1; CDR3 DNA: TGCGCCAGCAGGGGGCCTGGAAACACCATATATTTT; CDR3 protein: CASRGPGNTIYF
D gene: NA; J gene: TRBJ1-5; clone size: NA; V gene: TRBV11-2; CDR3 DNA: TGTGCCAGCAGCTTAGAGAACAATCAGCCCCAGCATTTT; CDR3 protein: CASSLENNQPQHF
D gene: NA; J gene: TRBJ1-5; clone size: NA; V gene: TRBV6-5; CDR3 DNA: TGTGCCAGCAGTTACAGCAGGGTAGGTCAGCCCCAGCATTTT; CDR3 protein: CASSYSRVGQPQHF
D gene: NA; J gene: TRBJ1-2; clone size: NA; V gene: TRBV21-1; CDR3 DNA: TGTGCCAGCAGCAAAGGGCGGAGGAATAATGGCTACACCTTC; CDR3 protein: CASSKGRRNNGYTF
D gene: NA; J gene: TRBJ2-6; clone size: once; V gene: TRBV6-1; CDR3 DNA: TGTGCCATCGGGGGCCGGGCTGGGGCCAACGTCCTGACTTTC; CDR3 protein: CAIGGRAGANVLTF
D gene: NA; J gene: TRBJ1-6; clone size: NA; V gene: TRBV10-3; CDR3 DNA: TGTGCCATCAGTGAGCACGTGACAGGTTACCTCTCCCTCCACTTT; CDR3 protein: CAISEHVTGYLSLHF
D gene: NA; J gene: TRBJ2-1; clone size: NA; V gene: TRBV5-1; CDR3 DNA: TGCGCCAGCAGCTCCGAGGGTTCCCCCTACAATGAGCAGTTCTTC; CDR3 protein: CASSSEGSPYNEQFF
D gene: TRBD1; J gene: TRBJ2-7; clone size: NA; V gene: TRBV6-2/TRBV6-3; CDR3 DNA: TGTGCCAGCAGCCCCTGGACAGGGGGTTACGAGCAGTACTTC; CDR3 protein: CASSPWTGGYEQYF
D gene: NA; J gene: TRBJ2-7; clone size: few; V gene: TRBV12-3/TRBV12-4; CDR3 DNA: TGTGCCAGCAGTCGGACAATTCTTTACGAGCAGTACTTC; CDR3 protein: CASSRTILYEQYF
D gene: TRBD2; J gene: TRBJ2-1; clone size: NA; V gene: TRBV10-1; CDR3 DNA: TGCGCCAGCAGTGACTTTTTAGCGGGAGGGCCGCACAATGAGCAGTTCTTC; CDR3 protein: CASSDFLAGGPHNEQFF
D gene: TRBD1; J gene: TRBJ1-2; clone size: NA; V gene: TRBV6-5; CDR3 DNA: TGTGCCAGCAGTTACGGGACAGCTCTGGGCTACACCTTC; CDR3 protein: CASSYGTALGYTF
D gene: NA; J gene: TRBJ2-1; clone size: NA; V gene: TRBV7-7; CDR3 DNA: TGTGCCAGCAGCCGGATTATGAACAATGAGCAGTTCTTC; CDR3 protein: CASSRIMNNEQFF
D gene: TRBD1; J gene: TRBJ1-2; clone size: NA; V gene: TRBV11-2; CDR3 DNA: TGTGCCAGCAGCGACGGGACAGGCCTATCCTATGGCTACACCTTC; CDR3 protein: CASSDGTGLSYGYTF
D gene: NA; J gene: TRBJ2-7; clone size: once; V gene: TRBV7-6; CDR3 DNA: TGTGCCAGCAGCCACTCCGGGCACGAGCAGTACTTC; CDR3 protein: CASSHSGHEQYF
D gene: NA; J gene: TRBJ2-2; clone size: few; V gene: TRBV10-3; CDR3 DNA: TGTGCCATCAGTGACCCTCTAGGGAACACCGGGGAGCTGTTTTTT; CDR3 protein: CAISDPLGNTGELFF
D gene: TRBD2; J gene: TRBJ2-2; clone size: NA; V gene: TRBV6-5; CDR3 DNA: TGTGCCAGCAGGATTAGCGGGGGGGCTATCGGGGAGCTGTTTTTT; CDR3 protein: CASRISGGAIGELFF
D gene: TRBD2; J gene: TRBJ2-1; clone size: NA; V gene: TRBV28; CDR3 DNA: TGTGCCAGCAGCCCCCCCGGGACTAGCGGGAGAATTGAGCAGTTCTTC; CDR3 protein: CASSPPGTSGRIEQFF
D gene: NA; J gene: TRBJ2-2; clone size: NA; V gene: TRBV5-6; CDR3 DNA: TGTGCCAGCAGCTTGTGGCACACAGGGAACACCGGGGAGCTGTTTTTT; CDR3 protein: CASSLWHTGNTGELFF
D gene: NA; J gene: TRBJ1-3; clone size: NA; V gene: TRBV18; CDR3 DNA: TGTGCCAGCTCCCCCCCTGCCTACAGGGAAACTGGAAACACCATATATTTT; CDR3 protein: CASSPPAYRETGNTIYF
D gene: NA; J gene: TRBJ1-2; clone size: NA; V gene: TRBV18; CDR3 DNA: TGTGCCAGCTCACCACCGAATCCGGGAGTTGGCTACACCTTC; CDR3 protein: CASSPPNPGVGYTF
D gene: NA; J gene: TRBJ1-1; clone size: NA; V gene: TRBV2; CDR3 DNA: TGTGCCAGCAGTGTAGGGGGGCCCCACACTGAAGCTTTCTTT; CDR3 protein: CASSVGGPHTEAFF
D gene: NA; J gene: TRBJ1-3; clone size: once; V gene: TRBV5-3; CDR3 DNA: TGTGCCAGAAGCTTGCGCAGGGACTCTGGAAACACCATATATTTT; CDR3 protein: CARSLRRDSGNTIYF
D gene: NA; J gene: TRBJ1-5; clone size: once; V gene: TRBV5-1; CDR3 DNA: TGCGCCAGCAGCTTGGAGGGTAACAATCAGCCCCAGCATTTT; CDR3 protein: CASSLEGNNQPQHF
D gene: TRBD1; J gene: TRBJ2-7; clone size: NA; V gene: TRBV7-2; CDR3 DNA: TGTGCCAGCAGCCCGCCGGGACAGGGTTACGAGCAGTACTTC; CDR3 protein: CASSPPGQGYEQYF